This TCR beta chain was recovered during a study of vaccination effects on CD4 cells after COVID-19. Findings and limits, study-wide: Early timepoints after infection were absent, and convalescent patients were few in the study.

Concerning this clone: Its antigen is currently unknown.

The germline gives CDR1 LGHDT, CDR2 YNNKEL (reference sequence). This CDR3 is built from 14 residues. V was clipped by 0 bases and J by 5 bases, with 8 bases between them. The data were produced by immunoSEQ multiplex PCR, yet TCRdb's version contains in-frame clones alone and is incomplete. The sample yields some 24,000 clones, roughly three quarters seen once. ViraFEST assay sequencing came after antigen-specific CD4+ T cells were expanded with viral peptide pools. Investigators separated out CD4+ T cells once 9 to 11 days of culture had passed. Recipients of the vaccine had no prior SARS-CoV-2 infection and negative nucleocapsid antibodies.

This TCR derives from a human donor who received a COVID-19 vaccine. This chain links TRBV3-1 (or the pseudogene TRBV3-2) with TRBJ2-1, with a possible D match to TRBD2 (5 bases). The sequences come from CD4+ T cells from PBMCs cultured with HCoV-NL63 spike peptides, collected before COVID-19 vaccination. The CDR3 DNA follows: TGTGCCAGCAGCCAAGATTGGGGAGACAATGAGCAGTTCTTC. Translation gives CASSQDWGDNEQFF.